This TCR beta chain was documented in a study of T-cell memory formation after mild COVID-19. The wider study: Clusters of TCRs were largely donor specific. General observations from the study: Mostly located in CM and EM were contracting CD4+ clones, with contracting CD8+ clones located in EMRA. A balance of CD4 and CD8 characterized clones contracting day 15 to 85, whereas later expanders leaned CD4+.

Germline V lookup: CDR1 DFQATT, CDR2 SNEGSKA (reference sequence). CDR3 length: 15 amino acids. V dropped 3 bases and J dropped 2; count of bases not matched to a gene: 4. TCRdb redid the calling of the 5' RACE reads with MiXCR, one entry per CDR3 protein. Among approximately 350,000 distinct CDR3 sequences listed, around 13% were seen once. This clonotype has more than one count but fewer than ten. Its antigen is unknown. The chain employs TRBV20-1 and TRBJ2-5, with 12 bases that match TRBD2. What was sequenced was PBMCs or a T cell subset sorted from them (not recorded which). The TCR sequence derives from a man between 18 and 35 years old who had mild COVID-19 (a few samples of this study predate the infection). Cell type and time point are not known. This chain's CDR3 is CSASLAGGNQETQYF. CDR3 nucleotide sequence: TGCAGTGCTAGCCTAGCGGGGGGGAATCAAGAGACCCAGTACTTC.